This record covers a single TCR beta chain. What it binds is unknown. This entry is derived from a study of CXCR3-negative and CXCR3-positive naive CD8 T cells. General study points: Expression of CXCR3 was partially reduced after cryopreservation, and fresh PBMCs were used in most assays. Comparison of naive cells showed more hydrophobic TRB CDR3s in CXCR3-positive than in CXCR3-negative naive cells.

The TRB libraries of cDNA were built by UMI-labeled 5' RACE. Following a re-call of the 5' RACE reads, TCRdb has one entry per CDR3 protein and lacks DNA. This table lists roughly 100,000 distinct CDR3 sequences. The CDR3 has 18 residues. Germline CDR1 reads MNHNS; CDR2 reads SASEGT. The sequence derives from a human donor in good health. Some clones in this sample may be carry-over from other donors' samples. Material for sequencing was naive CXCR3+ CD8+ T cells from blood. As to subset: CD45RO-CCR7+CD27+CD95- naive CD8+ T cells expressing CXCR3 (TNR3+). V usage is TRBV6-1 and J usage is TRBJ2-3; the TRBD2 assignment by TCRdb is unverifiable without DNA. CDR3 sequence: CASSAIGGYRTLLDTQYF.